These T cell receptor beta chains were read from a single sample in a study of T cells after yellow fever vaccination. Via MiXCR, TCRdb re-called the 5' RACE reads, giving one row per CDR3 protein. The table lists hundreds of thousands of distinct CDR3 sequences, 9% to 15% of them singletons. This material consisted of PBMCs, taken on the day of the yellow fever booster vaccination. These receptors all come from a man aged 25-40 years who received the YFV17D yellow fever vaccine. Each CDR3 is given with its conserved first and last residue. D genes are given only for firm matches. Size is stated for part of the rows, as once, few or many counts, or as a class when the clone is expanded.

abundance	d_gene	v_gene	j_gene	CDR3nt	CDR3aa
NA	TRBD1	TRBV28	TRBJ2-7	TGTGCCAGCAGTTTAGCCTCGGACAGGGGGCAGTACTTC	CASSLASDRGQYF
few	NA	TRBV29-1	TRBJ1-4	TGCAGCGTTGAAGGGTACGCTAATGAAAAACTGTTTTTT	CSVEGYANEKLFF
few	NA	TRBV10-3	TRBJ2-5	TGTGCCACGAGGGGGGATGGCGAGACCCAGTACTTC	CATRGDGETQYF
NA	TRBD2	TRBV20-1	TRBJ2-3	TGCAGTGCTAGAGTGAAGCGGGAGGGCCGTGAGCAGTATTTT	CSARVKREGREQYF
few	NA	TRBV3-1	TRBJ2-1	TGTGCCAGCAGCCAAGCAGGACAGGGGACTAGCTTGAATGAGCAGTTCTTC	CASSQAGQGTSLNEQFF
NA	NA	TRBV3-1	TRBJ1-1	TGTGCCAGCAGCCGCGGACGAGAAGCTTTCTTT	CASSRGREAFF
NA	NA	TRBV11-2	TRBJ2-1	TGTGCCAGCAGCTTAGCACCAACCCACGCCTTCCCGTTCTTC	CASSLAPTHAFPFF
NA	TRBD2	TRBV19	TRBJ2-1	TGTGCCAGTAGTATAGGCGATAGCGGGGGGACCTACAATGAGCAGTTCTTC	CASSIGDSGGTYNEQFF
few	NA	TRBV6-1	TRBJ2-5	TGTGCCAGTGGGCCGGCAGGGGAAGAGGGGACCCAGTACTTC	CASGPAGEEGTQYF
many	NA	TRBV7-2	TRBJ1-1	TGTGCCAGCAGCGAGAACACTGAAGCTTTCTTT	CASSENTEAFF
NA	TRBD1	TRBV27	TRBJ1-4	TGTGCCAGCAGCCCCACCTCGACAGGGCGTTACGAAAAACTGTTTTTT	CASSPTSTGRYEKLFF
few	NA	TRBV7-2	TRBJ1-4	TGTGCCAGCAGCGGCCGGCCCGAAAAACTGTTTTTT	CASSGRPEKLFF
NA	NA	TRBV7-2	TRBJ2-1	TGTGCCAGCAGCTTAGCGAGTGGCACAGAAGGCCGCCTCTTC	CASSLASGTEGRLF
few	NA	TRBV7-2	TRBJ2-3	TGTGCCAGCAGCTTAACTTTGACGGGCACAGATACGCAGTATTTT	CASSLTLTGTDTQYF
few	NA	TRBV20-1	TRBJ2-1	TGCAGTGCTAGAGTGGTAGGCAATGAGCAGTTCTTC	CSARVVGNEQFF
NA	NA	TRBV5-1	TRBJ2-7	TGCGCCAGCAGCCCTTATCGGGGCCGGACTACCCCCTACGAGCAGTACTTC	CASSPYRGRTTPYEQYF
few	TRBD2	TRBV6-1	TRBJ2-1	TGTGCCAGCAGGACAGGGAACCTGACTAGCGGGAGGTACAATGAGCAGTTCTTC	CASRTGNLTSGRYNEQFF
NA	TRBD2	TRBV5-1	TRBJ2-1	TGCGCCAGCAGGAGTTGGACTAGCGGGAAGAATGAGCAGTTCTTC	CASRSWTSGKNEQFF
many	TRBD1	TRBV11-2	TRBJ2-1	TGTGCCAGCAGCTCTTACGACAGGGGCAGCAACAATGAGCAGTTCTTC	CASSSYDRGSNNEQFF
few	TRBD2	TRBV4-3	TRBJ2-7	TGCGCCAGCAGCCAAAAGGGAGGGGACCACGAGCAGTACTTC	CASSQKGGDHEQYF
NA	NA	TRBV5-1	TRBJ1-4	TGCGCCAGCAGCCCGATGTCCAGCTTAACTAATGAAAAACTGTTTTTT	CASSPMSSLTNEKLFF
NA	NA	TRBV6-2/TRBV6-3	TRBJ2-2	TGTGCCACCTTGGGTACTCCAACCCAGACCGGGGAGCTGTTTTTT	CATLGTPTQTGELFF
few	NA	TRBV12-3/TRBV12-4	TRBJ1-5	TGTGCCAGCAGTTTAGGATCTGGGGCAAATCAGCCCCAGCATTTT	CASSLGSGANQPQHF
NA	NA	TRBV2	TRBJ2-1	TGTGCCAGCAATGTTAGCCCCAGGCTCTTC	CASNVSPRLF
NA	TRBD1	TRBV20-1	TRBJ1-2	TGCAGTGCTAGGGATGGAGGGGGCGCCAGAATCTATGGCTACACCTTC	CSARDGGGARIYGYTF
few	NA	TRBV28	TRBJ2-7	TGTGCCAGCAGTTTATCCTCCTCATTGGACTACGAGCAGTACTTC	CASSLSSSLDYEQYF
NA	TRBD2	TRBV14	TRBJ2-1	TGTGCCAGCAGCCAAGGAACGGGACTAAGCTCCTACAATGAGCAGTTCTTC	CASSQGTGLSSYNEQFF
NA	NA	TRBV4-2	TRBJ2-2	TGTGCCAGCAGCCAAGATAGGGGACGAGACACCGGGGAGCTGTTTTTT	CASSQDRGRDTGELFF
few	NA	TRBV12-3/TRBV12-4	TRBJ1-2	TGTGCCAGCAAAAGGGCGTCCCGGGGTAACTATGGCTACACCTTC	CASKRASRGNYGYTF
NA	NA	TRBV20-1	TRBJ2-1	TGCAGTGCTAGAGGGGAGCGGGCCTCAGGAGGCTATGAGCAGTTCTTC	CSARGERASGGYEQFF
once	NA	TRBV6-1	TRBJ2-5	TGTGCCAGCAGAATCTCAGGGGACCAAGAGACCCAGTACTTC	CASRISGDQETQYF
many	TRBD1	TRBV4-1	TRBJ2-5	TGCGCCAGCAGCCAATCACAGGGGGCGCGGAGAGAGACCCAGTACTTC	CASSQSQGARRETQYF
many	TRBD1	TRBV20-1	TRBJ2-2	TGCAAGCTCCGGGACAGCTTATCCGGGGAGCTGTTTTTT	CKLRDSLSGELFF
few	TRBD2	TRBV11-2	TRBJ2-5	TGTGCCAGCAGCTTAATAGCGGGAGCAGAGACCCAGTACTTC	CASSLIAGAETQYF
once	TRBD2	TRBV6-5	TRBJ2-7	TGTGCCAGCAGTTCCCCCTCTAGCGGGAGGGCCTACGAGCAGTACTTC	CASSSPSSGRAYEQYF
NA	NA	TRBV4-3	TRBJ2-7	TGCGCCAGCAGCCAGGCAGCGGAGCGGACCTACGAGCAGTACTTC	CASSQAAERTYEQYF
NA	NA	TRBV20-1	TRBJ2-3	TGCAGTGCAAACCCCCGCGGAGATACGCAGTATTTT	CSANPRGDTQYF
NA	TRBD2	TRBV20-1	TRBJ2-7	TGCAGTGCTCATAGCGGGTACTCCTACGAGCAGTACTTC	CSAHSGYSYEQYF
NA	TRBD1	TRBV12-3/TRBV12-4	TRBJ1-4	TGTGCCAGCAGCCTAGTAGGGACAGGGCATGAAAAACTGTTTTTT	CASSLVGTGHEKLFF
few	TRBD1	TRBV9	TRBJ1-6	TGTGCCAGCAGCGTGGAGGGGGGGACAGAGTATAATTCACCCCTCCACTTT	CASSVEGGTEYNSPLHF
few	NA	TRBV5-4	TRBJ2-5	TGTGCCAGCAGCTTGGAAGGTGTTATGCAAGAGACCCAGTACTTC	CASSLEGVMQETQYF
few	NA	TRBV4-1	TRBJ1-2	TGCGCCAGCAGCTCCCTAACCAACTATGGCTACACCTTC	CASSSLTNYGYTF
few	TRBD1	TRBV18	TRBJ1-5	TGTGCCAGCTCACTACAGGGGTTTAGCCAGCCCCAGCATTTT	CASSLQGFSQPQHF
few	NA	TRBV5-1	TRBJ2-3	TGCGCCAGCAGCTTGGCGGTTCAGGGAGGAGCGGATACGCAGTATTTT	CASSLAVQGGADTQYF
few	TRBD2	TRBV9	TRBJ2-7	TGTGCCAGCAGCAAAACCGGGACTAGCGGGAGAGGCGAGCAGTACTTC	CASSKTGTSGRGEQYF
NA	NA	TRBV7-9	TRBJ2-1	TGTGCCAGCAGCTCTCCGGGACTGGGGGACAATGAGCAGTTCTTC	CASSSPGLGDNEQFF
NA	NA	TRBV20-1	TRBJ2-1	TGCAGCCCTAGATCGAGCTCCTACAATGAGCAGTTCTTC	CSPRSSSYNEQFF
few	NA	TRBV7-9	TRBJ1-1	TGTGCCAGCAGTTATAGACAGGACACTGAAGCTTTCTTT	CASSYRQDTEAFF
NA	NA	TRBV2	TRBJ2-7	TGTGCCAGCAGTGACGTCAACTTGCCCTACGAGCAGTACTTC	CASSDVNLPYEQYF
NA	TRBD1	TRBV7-3	TRBJ1-5	TGTGCCAGCAGACCCGACAGGGGAGGGCAGCCCCAGCATTTT	CASRPDRGGQPQHF
NA	TRBD1	TRBV29-1	TRBJ2-7	TGCAGCGTACAACAGGGGGAGATAAACGAGCAGTACTTC	CSVQQGEINEQYF
NA	TRBD2	TRBV4-3	TRBJ2-7	TGCGCCAGCAGCCATAGGACTAGCGGGAGCACCTACGAGCAGTACTTC	CASSHRTSGSTYEQYF
few	NA	TRBV4-3	TRBJ1-6	TGCGCCAGCAGCCAAGATAACCTCTCCTATAATTCACCCCTCCACTTT	CASSQDNLSYNSPLHF
few	NA	TRBV6-2/TRBV6-3	TRBJ2-1	TGTGCCAGCAGTTACCCCCTCCCGTCGCAGGGGGAGCAGTTCTTC	CASSYPLPSQGEQFF
NA	TRBD2	TRBV6-2/TRBV6-3	TRBJ2-1	TGTGCCAGCAGTTACGTGTTAGCGGGCTACAATGAGCAGTTCTTC	CASSYVLAGYNEQFF
many	TRBD2	TRBV12-3/TRBV12-4	TRBJ2-7	TGTGCCAGCAGTCAAACTAGCGGCTCCTACGAGCAGTACTTC	CASSQTSGSYEQYF